Below are 16 T cell receptor beta chains sequenced from a single sample in a study of blood T cells in healthy people across ages. Sample-barcoded 5' priming and a J-beta primer mix drove a second PCR of 7 to 11 cycles. TCRdb itself ran the 5' RACE reads through MiXCR, one entry per CDR3 protein. Of under 2 million distinct CDR3 sequences listed, about 35% are singletons. The sequenced sample was blood. The receptors originated from a woman under 40 in good health.

J is TRBJ2-1 and V is TRBV29-1; D is perhaps TRBD2 (6 bases). Between the trimmed V and J ends, which lost 6 bases and 10 bases, there was a span of 22 bases. This CDR3 contains 14 residues. From germline, CDR1 is SQVTM and CDR2 ANQGSEA. The CDR3 here is CSVFLARSSYEQFF. CDR3 sequence (DNA): TGCAGCGTCTTCCTAGCGCGAAGCTCCTACGAGCAGTTCTTC.

This clonotype appeared a few times. This sequence joins TRBV18 and TRBJ2-3, with a weak D call TRBD2 (6 bases). This CDR3 comprises 15 residues. Germline CDR1 reads KGHSH; CDR2 reads LQKENI. V dropped 3 bases and J dropped 2 bases, with 12 bases sitting between them. CDR3 bases: TGTGCCAGCTCACCGGGAGGACTGGTCACAGATACGCAGTATTTT. Its translation: CASSPGGLVTDTQYF.

As DNA, the CDR3 is TGCAGTGCTAGGTCTCCAAAAAGCCTCCACGAGCAGTACTTC. This gives the protein CSARSPKSLHEQYF. This sequence joins TRBV20-1 and TRBJ2-7; D is ambiguous. Germline CDR1 is DFQATT and CDR2 is SNEGSKA (reference sequence). The V end lost 3 bases, the J end lost 5 bases, and 17 bases lay between the germline ends. This CDR3 has 14 amino acids.

Only a few counts were recorded for this clonotype. The V and J genes are TRBV28 and TRBJ2-7, with D tentatively TRBD2 (6 bases). The V end lost 6 bases, the J end lost 2 bases, and 17 bases lay between the germline ends. This CDR3 is 15 amino acids long. Germline values: CDR1 MDHEN, CDR2 SYDVKM. The CDR3 is CASSRGGALAYEQYF. The CDR3 DNA follows: TGTGCCAGCAGCAGAGGAGGGGCCCTAGCCTACGAGCAGTACTTC.

This chain joins TRBV4-2 and TRBJ2-1; possible D gene TRBD2, 6 bases. The CDR3 is 16 residues long. Germline V gene lookup returns CDR1 LGHNA and CDR2 YNFKEQ. V was shortened by 0 bases and J by 6 bases, with 15 bases between the two germline ends. The CDR3, as DNA: TGTGCCAGCAGCCAAGATTGGGCTAGCGCCTCCAATGAGCAGTTCTTC. It specifies CASSQDWASASNEQFF.

The V gene is TRBV25-1, the J gene TRBJ2-1; 10 positions match TRBD1. There are 16 residues in the CDR3. V lost 4 bases and J lost 5; bases outside the gene matches: 8. Germline V lookup: CDR1 MGHDK, CDR2 SYGVNS. The CDR3 spells CASSGLPGQGHNEQFF. The CDR3 DNA reads TGTGCCAGCAGTGGTCTACCGGGACAGGGGCACAATGAGCAGTTCTTC.

This clonotype was counted at least ten times. This chain links TRBV29-1 with TRBJ2-7; the match to TRBD2 covers 10 bases. The CDR3 loop spans 14 amino acids. Trimming removed 7 bases from V and 2 bases from J; junction bases left unmatched: 8. Germline CDR1 reads SQVTM; CDR2 reads ANQGSEA. The CDR3 loop reads CSARSSGSTYEQYF. The CDR3 bases are TGCAGCGCCCGTTCTAGCGGGAGTACCTACGAGCAGTACTTC.

The CDR3: CASSIGVAGAGNNEQFF. For the CDR3, the DNA is TGTGCCAGTAGTATAGGGGTAGCGGGGGCCGGTAACAATGAGCAGTTCTTC. The rearrangement links TRBV19 to TRBJ2-1, with 9 nucleotides matching TRBD2. CDR3 length: 17 residues. Losses at the gene ends were 1 base for V and 5 bases for J; bases not matched to a gene: 9. In germline, CDR1 is LNHDA, CDR2 SQIVND (reference sequence).

This clonotype came up a few times. This chain's CDR3 is CSVGADSPYGYTF. The CDR3 DNA sequence: TGCAGCGTTGGAGCGGACAGCCCCTATGGCTACACCTTC. V usage is TRBV29-1 and J usage is TRBJ1-2; a possible D gene is TRBD1 (6 bases). The germline CDR1 and CDR2 sequences are SQVTM and ANQGSEA. Trimming took off 4 bases at V and 4 bases at J, with 13 bases between the two ends. The CDR3 totals 13 residues.

The chain carries TRBV7-8 and TRBJ2-1, with D possibly matching TRBD2 (5 bases). Looked up from germline, CDR1 is SGHVS and CDR2 is FQNEAQ. The CDR3 runs to 16 residues. Trimming cost V 1 base and J 5 bases, with 15 bases left between them. DNA of the CDR3: TGTGCCAGCAGCTTAGGAGAGGGTGGGGATAACAATGAGCAGTTCTTC. It is translated as CASSLGEGGDNNEQFF.

CDR3 nucleotides: TGTGCCAGCAGTGGGGACAGGGGGCTGTTAGCTAATGAAAAACTGTTTTTT. Translated: CASSGDRGLLANEKLFF. This chain connects TRBV6-1 to TRBJ1-4; TRBD1 matches 12 bases. With 4 bases clipped from V and 3 bases from J, the junction kept 6 bases outside the gene matches. This CDR3 is 17 amino acids long. Germline V gives CDR1 MNHNS, CDR2 SASEGT.

The chain couples TRBV13 to TRBJ2-5; 9 bases align to TRBD2. CDR1 PRHDT and CDR2 FYEKMQ come from the germline V gene (reference sequence). This CDR3 is 20 amino acids long. Losses at the gene ends were 2 bases for V and 8 bases for J; bases not matched to a gene: 24. CDR3 sequence: CASSLRPTLTAGGPPETQYF. The CDR3 DNA sequence: TGTGCCAGCAGCTTACGGCCGACTTTAACGGCGGGAGGGCCCCCAGAAACCCAGTACTTC.

This clonotype was seen a few times. J is TRBJ1-1 and V is TRBV13; D is uncertain. This CDR3 contains 11 residues. The V and J ends lost 5 bases and 7 bases respectively, with 8 bases between them. Germline CDR1 reads PRHDT; CDR2 reads FYEKMQ (reference sequence). The CDR3 sequence: CASSLMDEAFF. In nucleotides, the CDR3 is TGTGCCAGCAGCCTGATGGATGAAGCTTTCTTT.

As for this clonotype: One end of the junction fails to match germline, which may point to a read error. The chain recombines TRBV4-1 with TRBJ1-2, with 7 bases lining up with TRBD1. The CDR3 consists of 17 residues. Germline-derived CDR1 and CDR2 are MGHRA and YSYEKL. Here the CDR3 reads CACSQVFPGEGARGYTF. In DNA, the CDR3 is TGCGCCTGCAGCCAAGTTTTCCCCGGTGAGGGGGCGAGGGGCTACACCTTC.

For the CDR3, the DNA is TGTGCCAGCACTCCGTTCCCTCGGGGGGCAGATACGCAGTATTTT. Amino acids: CASTPFPRGADTQYF. This chain connects TRBV12-3 or TRBV12-4 to TRBJ2-3; 7 bases align to TRBD2. Trimming removed 7 bases from V and 4 bases from J; junction bases left unmatched: 11. The CDR3 totals 15 residues.

Concerning this clonotype itself: The junction does not match germline at one end; this may be a read error. The chain uses TRBV20-1 and TRBJ2-5; D might be TRBD2 (5 bases). The J call may be faulty, since TRBJ2-7 better matches the DNA end. The germline gives CDR1 DFQATT, CDR2 SNEGSKA (reference sequence). CDR3 size: 12 residues. CDR3 nucleotide sequence: TGCAGTGTTAGAGGGATCGAGTACGAGCAGTACTTC. Protein product: CSVRGIEYEQYF.